These T cell receptor beta chains were read from a single sample in a study of blood T cell repertoires in COVID-19. TCRdb's copy holds only in-frame clones and misses some; the assay was immunoSEQ multiplex PCR. The sample yields roughly 400,000 clones, more than 70% seen once. Sequenced material: PBMCs or T cells enriched from blood (not recorded which). These receptors all come from a young woman who had been exposed to COVID-19. Both conserved end residues are part of each CDR3. Fields, in order: V gene, J gene, D gene, clone size, CDR3 DNA, CDR3 protein. A D gene is named only where the DNA matches it firmly. Size is stated for part of the rows, as once, few or many counts, or as a class when the clone is expanded.

TRBV5-1,TRBJ2-5,NA,NA,TGCGCCAGCAGCTTTGTGTCAGGGAAAGAGACCCAGTACTTC,CASSFVSGKETQYF
TRBV28,TRBJ2-5,NA,NA,TGTGCCAGCACGCAGGAGGTTCGGGAGACCCAGTACTTC,CASTQEVRETQYF
TRBV4-1,TRBJ2-7,NA,NA,TGCGCCAGCAGCCAAGAACAGGGTTTCTACGAGCAGTACTTC,CASSQEQGFYEQYF
TRBV29-1,TRBJ2-1,TRBD1,NA,TGCAGCGGGGGACAGCCCTACAATGAGCAGTTCTTC,CSGGQPYNEQFF
TRBV20-1,TRBJ1-4,NA,NA,TGCAGTGCGCAGGGATTTGAAAAACTGTTTTTT,CSAQGFEKLFF
TRBV5-6,TRBJ2-3,NA,NA,TGTGCCAGCAGCTTGGCTGGGGAGACGCAGTATTTT,CASSLAGETQYF
TRBV5-1,TRBJ2-3,TRBD2,NA,TGCGCCAGCAGCTTGGAACGGGGGGGTACCACAGATACGCAGTATTTT,CASSLERGGTTDTQYF
TRBV5-5,TRBJ2-7,NA,once,TGTGCCAGCAGCCTGGGGGTTTTGGGGCTTTACGAGCAGTACTTC,CASSLGVLGLYEQYF
TRBV13,TRBJ2-7,TRBD2,NA,TGTGCCAGCAGCGGGCCTAACTCGGGAGGGCTCCCTGAGCAGTACTTC,CASSGPNSGGLPEQYF
TRBV28,TRBJ2-5,NA,once,TGTGCCAGCAGTTCTCGGGGAAAAGGACTAAAAGAGACCCAGTACTTC,CASSSRGKGLKETQYF
TRBV12-3/TRBV12-4,TRBJ1-6,NA,NA,TGTGCCAGCAGGGGGACGGCCCAGGGGCCCCTCCACTTT,CASRGTAQGPLHF
TRBV7-8,TRBJ1-1,TRBD1,few,TGTGCCAGCAGCTTGACAGGGGTGAACACTGAAGCTTTCTTT,CASSLTGVNTEAFF
TRBV19,TRBJ1-5,TRBD1,NA,TGTGCCAGTAGTAGGCAGGGGGTCAATCAGCCCCAGCATTTT,CASSRQGVNQPQHF
TRBV13,TRBJ1-1,NA,NA,TGTGCCAGCAGCCCGCTCGCGGGTACTGAAGCTTTCTTT,CASSPLAGTEAFF
TRBV11-2,TRBJ2-1,TRBD2,once,TGTGCCAGCAGTCCCAGACTAGCGACCTACAATGAGCAGTTCTTC,CASSPRLATYNEQFF
TRBV29-1,TRBJ2-2,NA,NA,TGCAGCGTTGACGGGAACGGGGAGCTGTTTTTT,CSVDGNGELFF
TRBV19,TRBJ2-2,TRBD1,NA,TGTGCCAGTAGTAACGGACAGGGTTTTTTGAACACCGGGGAGCTGTTTTTT,CASSNGQGFLNTGELFF
TRBV18,TRBJ1-4,NA,NA,TGTGCCAGCTCACCAACAGGGACAAATGAAAAACTGTTTTTT,CASSPTGTNEKLFF
TRBV27,TRBJ1-2,NA,NA,TGTGCCAGCAGTCCCAACAGGGCCCTCGATTATGGCTACACCTTC,CASSPNRALDYGYTF
TRBV12-3/TRBV12-4,TRBJ2-1,NA,NA,TGTGCCAGCAGTTACATACAGGACAATGAGCAGTTCTTC,CASSYIQDNEQFF
TRBV6-1,TRBJ1-4,TRBD1,NA,TGTGCCAGCAGTGAAAGTACCGACAGGGGAACTAATGAAAAACTGTTTTTT,CASSESTDRGTNEKLFF
TRBV5-1,TRBJ1-3,TRBD1,NA,TGCGCCAGCAGCTTGGACGGGACAGGAAGGAGGTCTGGAAACACCATATATTTT,CASSLDGTGRRSGNTIYF
TRBV19,TRBJ2-7,NA,NA,TGTGCCAGTAGTATAGAAGCGAATTCCCCCTACGAGCAGTACTTC,CASSIEANSPYEQYF
TRBV5-8,TRBJ2-1,NA,NA,TGTGCCAGCAGCTTGAATCCTTCTTACAATGAGCAGTTCTTC,CASSLNPSYNEQFF
TRBV5-5,TRBJ1-2,NA,NA,TGTGCCAGCAGCCCGCAAGGGGCAGGCTACACCTTC,CASSPQGAGYTF
TRBV7-2,TRBJ2-3,NA,once,TGTGCCAGCAGCCCCCGACAGTTAAAGCACACAGATACGCAGTATTTT,CASSPRQLKHTDTQYF
TRBV28,TRBJ2-7,NA,NA,TGTGCCAGCAGTTTATCTTCGCGGGTCGATGAGCAGTACTTC,CASSLSSRVDEQYF
TRBV3-1/TRBV3-2,TRBJ2-1,TRBD1,NA,TGTGCCAGCAGCCAAGGACAGGGGCTAGGCAATGAGCAGTTCTTC,CASSQGQGLGNEQFF
TRBV12-5,TRBJ1-4,TRBD1,NA,TGTGCTAGTGGCCCCCGGGACAGGGGCAAGGGAGTTAATGAAAAACTGTTTTTT,CASGPRDRGKGVNEKLFF
TRBV5-8,TRBJ1-2,TRBD1,NA,TGTGCCAGCAGCTTGTGGGCCAGGGGGGCCTATGGCTACACCTTC,CASSLWARGAYGYTF
TRBV4-1,TRBJ2-2,NA,NA,TGCGCCAGCAGCCAAGCGGGGGAGCTGTTTTTT,CASSQAGELFF
TRBV4-1,TRBJ2-2,NA,NA,TGCGCCAGCAGCCGGATAGGTGGGGGGGCCGGCACCGGGGAGCTGTTTTTT,CASSRIGGGAGTGELFF
TRBV28,TRBJ1-3,NA,once,TGTGCCAGCAGTTCAGGGGGAAACACCATATATTTT,CASSSGGNTIYF
TRBV7-8,TRBJ1-1,NA,NA,TGTGCCAGCAGCTTATGGGAGGGGACGGCGGGCACTGAAGCTTTCTTT,CASSLWEGTAGTEAFF
TRBV11-2,TRBJ2-1,TRBD2,NA,TGTGCCAGCAGGAGGATAAGCGGGAGGTACAGTGAGCAGTTCTTC,CASRRISGRYSEQFF
TRBV5-1,TRBJ2-5,NA,NA,TGCGCCAGCAGCTTGGGACAGACCAAGGAGACCCAGTACTTC,CASSLGQTKETQYF
TRBV4-3,TRBJ2-1,NA,NA,TGCGCCAGCAGCCAAGATGCGAGCGTTCGGGGAGGTGAGCAGTTCTTC,CASSQDASVRGGEQFF
TRBV2,TRBJ1-3,NA,NA,TGTGCCAGCAATGACCAGGGCCCCCTCCATGGAAACACCATATATTTT,CASNDQGPLHGNTIYF
TRBV29-1,TRBJ1-2,TRBD1,NA,TGCAGCGTTGTGGTAGGGACAGGGCACTATGGCTACACCTTC,CSVVVGTGHYGYTF
TRBV29-1,TRBJ2-5,NA,NA,TGCAGCGTTGCAGTGTACCAAGAGACCCAGTACTTC,CSVAVYQETQYF
TRBV7-9,TRBJ2-1,NA,NA,TGTGCCAGCAGCTTAGAAAGCGGGTACAATGAGCAGTTCTTC,CASSLESGYNEQFF
TRBV4-1,TRBJ1-4,TRBD1,NA,TGCGCCAGCAGCCAAGATTGGGGGACAGGGATTGAAAAACTGTTTTTT,CASSQDWGTGIEKLFF
TRBV28,TRBJ2-5,TRBD1,NA,TGTGCCAGCAGTTTATGGACAGGGGGGATCCAAGAGACCCAGTACTTC,CASSLWTGGIQETQYF
TRBV5-1,TRBJ2-3,NA,once,TGCGCCAGCAGCTTGGACAGGCGAGTGCCAACTGTCGGCACAGATACGCAGTATTTT,CASSLDRRVPTVGTDTQYF
TRBV7-4,TRBJ2-5,NA,NA,TGTGCCAGCAGCTTATACGGGCGGGGGACCCAGTACTTC,CASSLYGRGTQYF
TRBV12-3/TRBV12-4,TRBJ1-1,NA,once,TGTGCCAGCAGTTTATCCCAGGGGCCAGCTTTCTTT,CASSLSQGPAFF
TRBV5-1,TRBJ2-6,NA,NA,TGCGCCAGCAGCTTAGGGGGCTCTGGGGCCAACGTCCTGACTTTC,CASSLGGSGANVLTF
TRBV19,TRBJ1-1,NA,NA,TGTGCCAGTAGTACACAGGGGAACACTGAAGCTTTCTTT,CASSTQGNTEAFF
TRBV28,TRBJ1-5,NA,NA,TGTGCCAGCAGAGACGATGGCAGGGGTCGCAATCAGCCCCAGCATTTT,CASRDDGRGRNQPQHF
TRBV6-5,TRBJ1-4,NA,NA,TGTGCCAGCAGTAGACAGTGGGATAATGAAAAACTGTTTTTT,CASSRQWDNEKLFF
TRBV13,TRBJ2-1,NA,NA,TGTGCCAGCAGCTTATACGGCAATGAGCAGTTCTTC,CASSLYGNEQFF
TRBV6-6,TRBJ2-3,NA,NA,TGTGCCAGCAGTTACGAGGGGAGGACGCAGTATTTT,CASSYEGRTQYF
TRBV7-2,TRBJ2-2,TRBD1,NA,TGTGCCAGCAGCTCGCCGACAGGGGGTGACACCGGGGAGCTGTTTTTT,CASSSPTGGDTGELFF
TRBV14,TRBJ2-3,TRBD2,NA,TGTGCCAGCAGCCAAAATGAACTAGCGGGAACAGATACGCAGTATTTT,CASSQNELAGTDTQYF
TRBV9,TRBJ2-1,TRBD2,NA,TGTGCCAGCAGCGCGACTAGCGGGAGGGCCCTGTATGAGCAGTTCTTC,CASSATSGRALYEQFF